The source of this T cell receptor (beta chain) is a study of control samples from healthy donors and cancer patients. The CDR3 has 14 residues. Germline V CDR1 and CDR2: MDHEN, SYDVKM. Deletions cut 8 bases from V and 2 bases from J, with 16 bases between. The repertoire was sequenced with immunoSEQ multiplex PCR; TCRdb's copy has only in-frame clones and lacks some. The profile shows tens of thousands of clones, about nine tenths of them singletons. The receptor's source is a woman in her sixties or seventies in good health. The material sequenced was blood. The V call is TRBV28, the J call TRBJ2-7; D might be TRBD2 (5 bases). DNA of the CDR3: TGTGCCAGCTGGGAGCAGTCTACCGCCTACGAGCAGTACTTC. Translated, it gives CASWEQSTAYEQYF.